This entry is about one T cell receptor beta chain. The sample comes from a study of T cells in tuberculosis. From germline, CDR1 is LNHDA and CDR2 SQIVND (reference sequence). V lost 5 bases and J 0 bases, leaving 10 bases between the germline ends. This CDR3 contains 15 residues. Profiling relied on immunoSEQ multiplex PCR, and the TCRdb table lists in-frame clones only, not all of them. The table records tens of thousands of clones, roughly 91% of them present only once. Thawed, overnight-rested PBMC were stained with GMM-loaded CD1B tetramer, viability dye and anti-CD3, then sorted. The CD1B tetramers carried C32 glucose monomycolate purified from Rhodococcus equi.

V usage is TRBV19 and J usage is TRBJ1-4; possibly TRBD1 for D (5 bases). Sequencing used CD1b-GMM tetramer-negative cells sorted from PBMCs. The receptor's source is an adult woman with latent tuberculosis. In DNA, the CDR3 is TGTGCCAGTAGTGTCACAGGTGCAACTAATGAAAAACTGTTTTTT. Its protein is CASSVTGATNEKLFF.